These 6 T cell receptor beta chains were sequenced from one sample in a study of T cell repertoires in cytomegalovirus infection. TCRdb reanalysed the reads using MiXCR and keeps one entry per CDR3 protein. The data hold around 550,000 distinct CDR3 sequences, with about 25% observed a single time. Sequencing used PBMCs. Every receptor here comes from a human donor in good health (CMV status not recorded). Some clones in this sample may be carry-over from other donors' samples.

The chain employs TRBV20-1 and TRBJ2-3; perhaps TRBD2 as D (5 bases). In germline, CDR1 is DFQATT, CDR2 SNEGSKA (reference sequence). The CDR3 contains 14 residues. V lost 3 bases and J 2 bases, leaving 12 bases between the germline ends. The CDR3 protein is CSARRVEFTDTQYF. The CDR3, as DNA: TGCAGTGCTAGGAGGGTTGAATTCACAGATACGCAGTATTTT.

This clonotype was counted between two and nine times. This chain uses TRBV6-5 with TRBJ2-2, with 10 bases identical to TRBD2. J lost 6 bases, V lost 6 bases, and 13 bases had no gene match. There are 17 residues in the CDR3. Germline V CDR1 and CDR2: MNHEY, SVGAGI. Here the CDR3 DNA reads TGTGCCAGCAGAAAGGGACTAGCGAAACGGGTAGCCGGGGAGCTGTTTTTT. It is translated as CASRKGLAKRVAGELFF.

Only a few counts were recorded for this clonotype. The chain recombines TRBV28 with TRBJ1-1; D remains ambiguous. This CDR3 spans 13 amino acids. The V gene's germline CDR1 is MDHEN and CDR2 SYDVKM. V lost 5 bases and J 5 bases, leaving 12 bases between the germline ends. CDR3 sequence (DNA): TGTGCCAGCAGTCCATCCGGATGGACTGAAGCTTTCTTT. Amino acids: CASSPSGWTEAFF.

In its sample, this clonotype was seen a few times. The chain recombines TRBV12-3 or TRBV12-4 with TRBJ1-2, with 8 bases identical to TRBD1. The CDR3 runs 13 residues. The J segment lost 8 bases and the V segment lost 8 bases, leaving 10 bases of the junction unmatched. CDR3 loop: CASDGLTGVGYTF. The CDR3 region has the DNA TGTGCCAGCGACGGGCTGACAGGGGTCGGCTACACCTTC.

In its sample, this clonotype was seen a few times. CDR3 bases: TGTGCTAGTGGTCAGCGGGGGGGTGAAGCTTTCTTT. As protein: CASGQRGGEAFF. The gene calls are TRBV12-5 and TRBJ1-1, with a weak D call TRBD1 (5 bases). The CDR3 length is 12 residues. Germline values: CDR1 LGHNT, CDR2 FRNRAP. Trimming took 5 bases from V and 7 from J, leaving 11 bases between them.

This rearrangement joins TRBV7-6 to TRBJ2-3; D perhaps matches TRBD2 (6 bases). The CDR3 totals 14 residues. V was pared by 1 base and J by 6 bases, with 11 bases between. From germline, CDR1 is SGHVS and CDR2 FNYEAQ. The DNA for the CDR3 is TGTGCCAGCAGCTTAGAGGGCCGGGGGGATACGCAGTATTTT. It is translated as CASSLEGRGDTQYF.